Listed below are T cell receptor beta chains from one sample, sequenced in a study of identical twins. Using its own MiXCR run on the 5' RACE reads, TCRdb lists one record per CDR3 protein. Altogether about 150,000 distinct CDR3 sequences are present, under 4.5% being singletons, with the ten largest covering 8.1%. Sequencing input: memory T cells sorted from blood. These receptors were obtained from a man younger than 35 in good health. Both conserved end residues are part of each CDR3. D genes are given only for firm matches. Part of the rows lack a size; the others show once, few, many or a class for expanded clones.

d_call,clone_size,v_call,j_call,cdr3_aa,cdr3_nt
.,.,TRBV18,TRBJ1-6,CASSPLDSDNSPLHF,TGTGCCAGCTCACCCCTGGACAGCGATAATTCACCCCTCCACTTT
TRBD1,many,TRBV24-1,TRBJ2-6,CATSEGQGTPGANVLTF,TGTGCCACCAGTGAGGGACAGGGGACCCCTGGGGCCAACGTCCTGACTTTC
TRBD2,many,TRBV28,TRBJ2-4,CASIDAGGGGNIQYF,TGTGCCAGCATAGACGCGGGCGGGGGGGGAAACATTCAGTACTTC
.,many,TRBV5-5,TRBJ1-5,CASSLEPHRDQPQHF,TGTGCCAGCAGCTTGGAGCCACACAGGGACCAGCCCCAGCATTTT
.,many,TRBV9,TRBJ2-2,CASSVEVWDGELFF,TGTGCCAGCAGCGTAGAGGTCTGGGACGGGGAGCTGTTTTTT
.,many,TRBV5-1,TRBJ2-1,CASSFGSSSYNEQFF,TGCGCCAGCAGCTTTGGGAGTAGTTCCTACAATGAGCAGTTCTTC
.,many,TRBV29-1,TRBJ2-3,CSVGSAADTQYF,TGCAGCGTTGGATCGGCGGCAGATACGCAGTATTTT
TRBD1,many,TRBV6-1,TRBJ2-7,CASSKVDRGYEQYF,TGTGCCAGCAGTAAGGTCGACAGGGGCTACGAGCAGTACTTC
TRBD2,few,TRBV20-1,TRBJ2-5,CSARDQLAGGQNQETQYF,TGCAGTGCTAGAGATCAACTAGCGGGAGGGCAAAACCAAGAGACCCAGTACTTC
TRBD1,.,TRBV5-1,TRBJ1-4,CASSRTGGNEKLFF,TGCGCCAGCAGCCGGACAGGGGGGAATGAAAAACTGTTTTTT
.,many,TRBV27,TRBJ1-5,CASGSGARPQHF,TGTGCCTCCGGTTCGGGGGCACGGCCCCAGCATTTT
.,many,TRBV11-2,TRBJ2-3,CASSLQKSTDTQYF,TGTGCCAGCAGCTTACAGAAAAGCACAGATACGCAGTATTTT
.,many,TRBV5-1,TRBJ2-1,CASQTRTSNYNEQFF,TGCGCCAGCCAAACCCGTACTAGCAACTACAATGAGCAGTTCTTC
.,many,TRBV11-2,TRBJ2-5,CASSLGWAETQYF,TGTGCCAGCAGCTTAGGGTGGGCAGAGACCCAGTACTTC
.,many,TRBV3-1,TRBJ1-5,CASSPDFGPGQPQHF,TGTGCCAGCAGCCCGGATTTCGGGCCGGGGCAGCCCCAGCATTTT
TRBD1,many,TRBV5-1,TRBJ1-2,CASKMGQSGGYGYTF,TGCGCCAGCAAGATGGGCCAGTCAGGGGGCTATGGCTACACCTTC
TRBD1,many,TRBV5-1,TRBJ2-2,CASSPRDSLYTGELFF,TGCGCCAGCAGCCCTCGGGACAGCCTCTACACCGGGGAGCTGTTTTTT
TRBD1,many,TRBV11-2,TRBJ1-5,CASSWQGAGNQPQHF,TGTGCCAGCAGCTGGCAGGGGGCAGGCAATCAGCCCCAGCATTTT
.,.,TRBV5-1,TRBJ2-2,CASSLAADTTGELFF,TGCGCCAGCAGCTTGGCGGCAGACACCACCGGGGAGCTGTTTTTT
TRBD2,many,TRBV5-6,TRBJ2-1,CASSYGLAGYNEQFF,TGTGCCAGCAGCTACGGACTAGCGGGGTACAATGAGCAGTTCTTC
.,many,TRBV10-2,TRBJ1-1,CASTFTRGNTEAFF,TGCGCCAGCACCTTCACCAGGGGTAACACTGAAGCTTTCTTT
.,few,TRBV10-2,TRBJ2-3,CASSESPYSTDTQYF,TGCGCCAGCAGTGAGTCGCCATATAGCACAGATACGCAGTATTTT
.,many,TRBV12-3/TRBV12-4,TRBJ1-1,CASSFSGSNTEAFF,TGTGCCAGCAGTTTTTCGGGTTCGAACACTGAAGCTTTCTTT
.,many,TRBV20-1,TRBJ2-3,CSAREGISTDTQYF,TGCAGTGCTAGAGAAGGGATCAGCACAGATACGCAGTATTTT
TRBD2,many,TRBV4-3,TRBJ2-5,CASSQGLAGISGTQYF,TGCGCCAGCAGCCAAGGACTAGCGGGAATTAGCGGGACCCAGTACTTC
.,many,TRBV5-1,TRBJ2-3,CASSRMADTQYF,TGCGCCAGCAGCCGGATGGCAGATACGCAGTATTTT
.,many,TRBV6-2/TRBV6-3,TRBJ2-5,CANAAGATETQYF,TGTGCCAATGCGGCAGGGGCGACCGAGACCCAGTACTTC
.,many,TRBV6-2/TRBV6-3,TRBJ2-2,CASSRTRVRELFF,TGTGCCAGCAGCAGGACGCGGGTCCGGGAGCTGTTTTTT
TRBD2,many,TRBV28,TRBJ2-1,CASCGGLPPTEQFF,TGTGCCAGCTGCGGGGGACTCCCGCCGACTGAGCAGTTCTTC
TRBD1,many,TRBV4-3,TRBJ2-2,CASSQGTGGRTGELFF,TGCGCCAGCAGCCAAGGGACAGGGGGCAGGACCGGGGAGCTGTTTTTT
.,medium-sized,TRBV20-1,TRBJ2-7,CSARKDSYEQYF,TGCAGTGCTAGAAAGGATTCCTACGAGCAGTACTTC
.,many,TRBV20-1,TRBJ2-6,CSAAPGSGANVLTF,TGCAGTGCCGCCCCGGGGTCTGGGGCCAACGTCCTGACTTTC
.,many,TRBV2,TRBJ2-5,CASSIWGRQETQYF,TGTGCCAGCAGTATTTGGGGGAGACAAGAGACCCAGTACTTC
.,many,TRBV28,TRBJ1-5,CASITGAGNQPQHF,TGTGCCAGCATTACAGGAGCGGGGAATCAGCCCCAGCATTTT
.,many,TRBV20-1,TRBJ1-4,CSARAPQGGEKLFF,TGCAGTGCTAGAGCCCCACAGGGAGGAGAAAAACTGTTTTTT
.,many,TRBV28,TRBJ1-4,CASSFQGGGELFF,TGTGCCAGCAGTTTTCAGGGCGGCGGGGAACTGTTTTTT
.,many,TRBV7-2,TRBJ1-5,CASSPQGADQPQHF,TGTGCCAGCAGCCCCCAGGGCGCCGATCAGCCCCAGCATTTT
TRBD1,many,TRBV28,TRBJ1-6,CASRPGGQSPLHF,TGTGCCAGCAGGCCAGGGGGCCAATCACCCCTCCACTTT
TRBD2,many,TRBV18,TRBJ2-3,CASSPIPTSGNTDTQYF,TGTGCCAGCTCACCAATACCGACTAGCGGTAACACAGATACGCAGTATTTT
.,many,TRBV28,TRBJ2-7,CASSLSGTGGSYEQYF,TGTGCCAGCAGTTTATCCGGCACTGGGGGTTCCTACGAGCAGTACTTC
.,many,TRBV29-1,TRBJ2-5,CSVGRRETQYF,TGCAGCGTTGGCCGACGGGAGACCCAGTACTTC
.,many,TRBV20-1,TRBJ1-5,CSARERGAFNQPQHF,TGCAGTGCTAGAGAGCGCGGGGCTTTTAATCAGCCCCAGCATTTT
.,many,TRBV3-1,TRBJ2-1,CASSRRQGYNEQFF,TGTGCCAGCAGCCGTCGCCAGGGTTACAATGAGCAGTTCTTC
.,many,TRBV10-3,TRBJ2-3,CAISEGTWTRDTQYF,TGTGCCATCAGTGAGGGAACTTGGACGAGAGATACGCAGTATTTT
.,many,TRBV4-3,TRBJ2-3,CASSQVVGGFRYF,TGCGCCAGCAGCCAAGTTGTGGGGGGATTCCGGTATTTT
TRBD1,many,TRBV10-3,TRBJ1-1,CAISEPGGTGGIGWLNTEAFF,TGTGCCATCAGTGAACCCGGAGGGACAGGGGGGATAGGTTGGCTGAACACTGAAGCTTTCTTT
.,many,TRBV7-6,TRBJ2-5,CASSPRDGETQYF,TGTGCCAGCAGCCCCCGGGACGGGGAGACCCAGTACTTC
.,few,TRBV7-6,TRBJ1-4,CASSLLENAGGARGKLFF,TGTGCCAGCAGCTTATTGGAAAACGCCGGGGGGGCTAGGGGAAAACTGTTTTTT
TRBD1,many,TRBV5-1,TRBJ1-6,CASRLRQGDSPLHF,TGCGCCAGCCGTTTAAGACAGGGGGACTCACCCCTCCACTTT
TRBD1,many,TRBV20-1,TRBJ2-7,CSARDGDRGSYEQYF,TGCAGTGCTAGAGATGGGGACAGGGGTTCCTACGAGCAGTACTTC
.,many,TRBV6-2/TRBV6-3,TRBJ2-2,CASIADANTGELFF,TGTGCCAGCATAGCGGACGCAAACACCGGGGAGCTGTTTTTT
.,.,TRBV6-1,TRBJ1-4,CASKLTGNNEKLFF,TGTGCCAGCAAACTGACAGGAAATAATGAAAAACTGTTTTTT
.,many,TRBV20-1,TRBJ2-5,CSASPEQETQYF,TGCAGTGCTAGCCCAGAGCAAGAGACCCAGTACTTC
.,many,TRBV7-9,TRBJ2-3,CASSPSGSDTQYF,TGTGCCAGCAGCCCCTCCGGGTCAGATACGCAGTATTTT
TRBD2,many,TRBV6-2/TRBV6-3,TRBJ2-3,CASSPRTSGRAQRGTDTQYF,TGTGCCAGCAGCCCGAGGACTAGCGGGAGGGCCCAGAGGGGCACAGATACGCAGTATTTT